The 5 T cell receptor beta chains in this list originate from one sample, sequenced in a study of blood T cells in healthy people across ages. A J-beta primer mix and a sample-barcoded 5' primer were used in a second PCR of roughly 7 to 12 cycles. TCRdb redid the calling of the 5' RACE reads with MiXCR, one entry per CDR3 protein. Of just over 1 million distinct CDR3 sequences listed, 40% to 45% are singletons. Sequenced: blood. These receptors were obtained from a woman aged 60-75 years in good health.

V is TRBV12-3 or TRBV12-4 and J is TRBJ1-5; TRBD1 matches 7 bases. The trim removed 5 bases at V and 6 bases at J, leaving 4 bases unmatched. There are 13 residues in the CDR3. CDR3 sequence: CASSQGGFQPQHF. In DNA, the CDR3 is TGTGCCAGCAGTCAGGGGGGGTTTCAGCCCCAGCATTTT.

The J gene is TRBJ2-7, the V gene TRBV20-1; 8 nucleotides match TRBD2. With 6 bases clipped from V and 0 bases from J, the junction kept 4 bases outside the gene matches. This CDR3 is built from 13 residues. The germline CDR1 and CDR2 sequences are DFQATT and SNEGSKA (reference sequence). This CDR3 is CSAEAGVSYEQYF. The CDR3 DNA follows: TGCAGTGCCGAAGCGGGAGTCTCCTACGAGCAGTACTTC.

As for this clonotype: A read error may explain this, as a much larger clone is one base away. V and J are TRBV20-1 and TRBJ1-2, with D uncertain. The CDR3 spans 14 residues. Germline V lookup: CDR1 DFQATT, CDR2 SNEGSKA (reference sequence). The chain's CDR3 is CSARDRLLRHGHTF. As DNA, the CDR3 is TGCAGTGCTAGAGATCGCCTCTTGCGGCATGGCCACACCTTC.

This clonotype has only a few counts. The genes are TRBV6-6 and TRBJ2-1; 10 bases fit TRBD2. The J segment lost 2 bases and the V segment lost 4 bases, leaving 2 bases of the junction unmatched. Germline CDR1 and CDR2: MNHNY and SVGAGI (reference sequence). The CDR3 runs 15 residues. The CDR3 DNA sequence: TGTGCCAGCAGTTCTAGCGGGAGCCCCTACAATGAGCAGTTCTTC. Residues: CASSSSGSPYNEQFF.

This CDR3 is CSVAPRTDTDTQYF. The CDR3, as DNA: TGCAGCGTTGCCCCAAGAACCGACACAGATACGCAGTATTTT. The V gene is TRBV29-1, the J gene TRBJ2-3; D ambiguous. The V end lost 4 bases, the J end lost 2 bases, and 13 bases lay between the germline ends. The CDR3 loop spans 14 amino acids. Germline V gene lookup returns CDR1 SQVTM and CDR2 ANQGSEA.